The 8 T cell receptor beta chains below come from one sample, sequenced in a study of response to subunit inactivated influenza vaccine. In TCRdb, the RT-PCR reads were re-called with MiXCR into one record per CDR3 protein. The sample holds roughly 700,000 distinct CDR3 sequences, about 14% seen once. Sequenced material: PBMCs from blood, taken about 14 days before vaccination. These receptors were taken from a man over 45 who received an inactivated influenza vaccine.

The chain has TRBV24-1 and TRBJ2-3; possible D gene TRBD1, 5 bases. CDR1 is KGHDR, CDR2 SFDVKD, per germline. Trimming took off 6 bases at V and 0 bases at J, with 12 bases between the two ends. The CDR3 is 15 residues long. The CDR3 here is CATSSYRMSTDTQYF. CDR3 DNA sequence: TGTGCCACCAGTTCGTACAGGATGAGCACAGATACGCAGTATTTT.

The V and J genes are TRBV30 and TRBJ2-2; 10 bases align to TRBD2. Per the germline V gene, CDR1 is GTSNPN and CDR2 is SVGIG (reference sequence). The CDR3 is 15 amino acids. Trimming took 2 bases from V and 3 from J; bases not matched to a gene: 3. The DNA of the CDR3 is TGTGCCTGGAGTAGCGGGAGGGCCTACACCGGGGAGCTGTTTTTT. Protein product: CAWSSGRAYTGELFF.

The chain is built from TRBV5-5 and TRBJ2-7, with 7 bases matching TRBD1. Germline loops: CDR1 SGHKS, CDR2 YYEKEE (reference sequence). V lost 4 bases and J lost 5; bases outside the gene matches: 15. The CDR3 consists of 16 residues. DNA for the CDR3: TGTGCCAGCAGCGGATGGGGCAGGACAGGCTACGACGAGCAGTACTTC. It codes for CASSGWGRTGYDEQYF.

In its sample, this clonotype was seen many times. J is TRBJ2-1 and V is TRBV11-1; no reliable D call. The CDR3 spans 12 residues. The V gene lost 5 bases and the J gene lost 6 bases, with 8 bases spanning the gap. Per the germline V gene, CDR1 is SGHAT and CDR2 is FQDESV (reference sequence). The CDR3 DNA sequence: TGTGCCAGCAGCAAATTCTCCAATGAGCAGTTCTTC. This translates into CASSKFSNEQFF.

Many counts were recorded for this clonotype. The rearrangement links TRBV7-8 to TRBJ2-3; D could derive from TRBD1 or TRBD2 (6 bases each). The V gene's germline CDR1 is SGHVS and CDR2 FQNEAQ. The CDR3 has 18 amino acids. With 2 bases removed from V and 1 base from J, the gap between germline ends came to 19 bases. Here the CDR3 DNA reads TGTGCCAGCAGCTTACGGGTGGGGGGCTCCAGGGGCACAGATACGCAGTATTTT. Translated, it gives CASSLRVGGSRGTDTQYF.

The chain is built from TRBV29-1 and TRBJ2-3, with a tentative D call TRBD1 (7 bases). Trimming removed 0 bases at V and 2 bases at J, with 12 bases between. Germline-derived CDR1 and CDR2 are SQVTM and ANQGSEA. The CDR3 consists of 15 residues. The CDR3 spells CSVEDRGRNTDTQYF. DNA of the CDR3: TGCAGCGTTGAAGACAGGGGGAGGAACACAGATACGCAGTATTTT.

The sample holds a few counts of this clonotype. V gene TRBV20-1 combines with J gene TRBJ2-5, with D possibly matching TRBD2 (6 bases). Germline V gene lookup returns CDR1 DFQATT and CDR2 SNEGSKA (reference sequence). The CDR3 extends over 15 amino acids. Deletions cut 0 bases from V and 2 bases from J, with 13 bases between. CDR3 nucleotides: TGCAGTGCTAGAGATTCGGCTAGCGCACAAGAGACCCAGTACTTC. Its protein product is CSARDSASAQETQYF.

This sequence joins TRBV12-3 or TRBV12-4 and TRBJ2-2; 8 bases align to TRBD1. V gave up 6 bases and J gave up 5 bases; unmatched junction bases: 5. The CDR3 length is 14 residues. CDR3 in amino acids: CASRWTGITGELFF. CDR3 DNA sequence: TGTGCCAGCAGATGGACAGGGATTACCGGGGAGCTGTTTTTT.